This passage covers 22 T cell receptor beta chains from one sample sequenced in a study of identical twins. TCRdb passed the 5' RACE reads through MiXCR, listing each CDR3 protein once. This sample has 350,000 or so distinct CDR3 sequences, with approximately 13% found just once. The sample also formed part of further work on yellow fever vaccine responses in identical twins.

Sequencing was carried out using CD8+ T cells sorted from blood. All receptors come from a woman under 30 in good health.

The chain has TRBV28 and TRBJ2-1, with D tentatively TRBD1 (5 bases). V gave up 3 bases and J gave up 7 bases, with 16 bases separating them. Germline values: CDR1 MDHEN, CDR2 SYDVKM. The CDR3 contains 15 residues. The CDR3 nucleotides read TGTGCCAGCAGTTTTACGGTCAGGGTTCGGAATGAGCAGTTCTTC. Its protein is CASSFTVRVRNEQFF.

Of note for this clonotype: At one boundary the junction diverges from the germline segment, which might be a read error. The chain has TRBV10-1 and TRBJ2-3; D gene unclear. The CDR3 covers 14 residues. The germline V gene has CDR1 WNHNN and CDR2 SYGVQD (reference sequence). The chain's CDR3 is CASSEGLDTDSQYF. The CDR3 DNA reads TGCGCCAGCAGTGAAGGTCTCGACACAGATTCGCAGTATTTT.

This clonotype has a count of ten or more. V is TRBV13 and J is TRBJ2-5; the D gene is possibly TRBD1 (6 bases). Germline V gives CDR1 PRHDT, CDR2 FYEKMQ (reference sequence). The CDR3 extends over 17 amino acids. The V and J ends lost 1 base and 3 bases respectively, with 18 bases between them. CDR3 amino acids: CASSLESHRDNEETQYF. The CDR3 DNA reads TGTGCCAGCAGCTTAGAAAGCCACCGGGACAATGAAGAGACCCAGTACTTC. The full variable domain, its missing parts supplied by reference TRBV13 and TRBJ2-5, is AAGVIQSPRHLIKEKRETATLKCYPIPRHDTVYWYQQGPGQDPQFLISFYEKMQSDKGSIPDRFSAQQFSDYHSELNMSSLELGDSALYFCASSLESHRDNEETQYFGPGTRLLVL.

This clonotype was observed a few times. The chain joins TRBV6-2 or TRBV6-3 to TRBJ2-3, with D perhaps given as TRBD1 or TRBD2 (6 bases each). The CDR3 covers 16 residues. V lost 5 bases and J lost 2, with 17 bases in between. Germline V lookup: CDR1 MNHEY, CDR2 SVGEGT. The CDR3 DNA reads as TGTGCCAGCAGTCTATTAGAGGGGGGACACACAGATACGCAGTATTTT. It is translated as CASSLLEGGHTDTQYF.

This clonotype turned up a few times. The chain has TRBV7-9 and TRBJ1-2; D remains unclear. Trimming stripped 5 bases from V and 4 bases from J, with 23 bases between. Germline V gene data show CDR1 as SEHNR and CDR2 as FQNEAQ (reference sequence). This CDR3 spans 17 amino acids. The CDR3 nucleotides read TGTGCCAGCAGCCCCCCCCTGGGTGGCAGCACCTCCTATGGCTACACCTTC. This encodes CASSPPLGGSTSYGYTF. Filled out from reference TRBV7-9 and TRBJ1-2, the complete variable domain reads DTGVSQNPRHKITKRGQNVTFRCDPISEHNRLYWYRQTLGQGPEFLTYFQNEAQLEKSRLLSDRFSAERPKGSFSTLEIQRTEQGDSAMYLCASSPPLGGSTSYGYTFGSGTRLTVV.

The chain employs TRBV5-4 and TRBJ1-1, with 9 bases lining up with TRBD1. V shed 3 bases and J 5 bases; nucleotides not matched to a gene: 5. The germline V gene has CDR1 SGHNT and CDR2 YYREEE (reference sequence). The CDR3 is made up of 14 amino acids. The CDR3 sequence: CASSSGTGSTEAFF. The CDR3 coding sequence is TGTGCCAGCAGCTCCGGGACAGGGTCTACTGAAGCTTTCTTT.

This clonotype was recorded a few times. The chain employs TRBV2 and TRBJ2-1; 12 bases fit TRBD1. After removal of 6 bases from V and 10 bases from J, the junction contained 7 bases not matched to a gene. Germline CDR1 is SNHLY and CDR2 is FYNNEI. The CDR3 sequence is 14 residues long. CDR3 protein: CASSLRDRGREQFF. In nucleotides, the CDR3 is TGTGCCAGCAGCCTCCGGGACAGGGGGCGGGAGCAGTTCTTC.

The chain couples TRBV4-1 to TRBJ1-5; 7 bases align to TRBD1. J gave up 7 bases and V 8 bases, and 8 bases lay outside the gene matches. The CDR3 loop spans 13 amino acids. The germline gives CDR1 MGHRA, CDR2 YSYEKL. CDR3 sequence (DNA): TGCGCCAGCGGCAGGGACAGAGGACAGCCCCAGCATTTT. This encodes CASGRDRGQPQHF.

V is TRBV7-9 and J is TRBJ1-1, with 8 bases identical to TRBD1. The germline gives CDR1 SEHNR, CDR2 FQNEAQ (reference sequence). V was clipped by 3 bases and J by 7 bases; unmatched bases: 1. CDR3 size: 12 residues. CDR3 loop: CASSLDRDEAFF. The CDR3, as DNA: TGTGCCAGCAGCTTGGACAGGGATGAAGCTTTCTTT. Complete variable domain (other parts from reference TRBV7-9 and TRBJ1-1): DTGVSQNPRHKITKRGQNVTFRCDPISEHNRLYWYRQTLGQGPEFLTYFQNEAQLEKSRLLSDRFSAERPKGSFSTLEIQRTEQGDSAMYLCASSLDRDEAFFGQGTRLTVV.

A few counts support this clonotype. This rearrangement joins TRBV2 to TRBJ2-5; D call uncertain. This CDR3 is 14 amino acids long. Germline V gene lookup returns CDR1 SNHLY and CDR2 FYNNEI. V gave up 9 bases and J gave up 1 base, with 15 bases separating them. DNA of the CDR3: TGTGCCAGGAAATTAACAGTAATCCAAGAGACCCAGTACTTC. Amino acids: CARKLTVIQETQYF.

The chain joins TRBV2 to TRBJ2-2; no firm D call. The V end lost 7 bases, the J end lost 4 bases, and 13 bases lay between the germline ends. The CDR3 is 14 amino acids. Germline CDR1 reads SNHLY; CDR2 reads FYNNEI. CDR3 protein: CASTQWGTTGELFF. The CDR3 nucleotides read TGTGCCAGCACCCAGTGGGGAACCACCGGGGAGCTGTTTTTT. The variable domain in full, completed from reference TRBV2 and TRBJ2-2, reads EPEVTQTPSHQVTQMGQEVILRCVPISNHLYFYWYRQILGQKVEFLVSFYNNEISEKSEIFDDQFSVERPDGSNFTLKIRSTKLEDSAMYFCASTQWGTTGELFFGEGSRLTVL.

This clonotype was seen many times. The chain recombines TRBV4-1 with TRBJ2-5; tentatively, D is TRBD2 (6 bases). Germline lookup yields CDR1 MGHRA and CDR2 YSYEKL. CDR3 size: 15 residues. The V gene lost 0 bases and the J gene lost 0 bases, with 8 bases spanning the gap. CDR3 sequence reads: CASSQDAGNQETQYF. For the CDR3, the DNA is TGCGCCAGCAGCCAAGATGCGGGAAACCAAGAGACCCAGTACTTC.

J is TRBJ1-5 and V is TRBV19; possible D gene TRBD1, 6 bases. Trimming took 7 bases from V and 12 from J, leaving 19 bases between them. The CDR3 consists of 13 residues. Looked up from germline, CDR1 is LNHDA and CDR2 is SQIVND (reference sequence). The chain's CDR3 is CASTASGVSGQHF. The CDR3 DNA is TGTGCCAGTACCGCATCAGGGGTTTCAGGCCAGCATTTT. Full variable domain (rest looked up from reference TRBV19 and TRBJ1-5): DGGITQSPKYLFRKEGQNVTLSCEQNLNHDAMYWYRQDPGQGLRLIYYSQIVNDFQKGDIAEGYSVSREKKESFPLTVTSAQKNPTAFYLCASTASGVSGQHFGDGTRLSIL.

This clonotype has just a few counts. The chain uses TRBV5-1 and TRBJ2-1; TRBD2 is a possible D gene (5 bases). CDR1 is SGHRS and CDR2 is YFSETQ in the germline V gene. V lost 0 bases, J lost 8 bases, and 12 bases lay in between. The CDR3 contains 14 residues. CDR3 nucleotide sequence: TGCGCCAGCAGCTTGGAACTAGGCCGCGATGAGCAGTTCTTC. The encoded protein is CASSLELGRDEQFF.

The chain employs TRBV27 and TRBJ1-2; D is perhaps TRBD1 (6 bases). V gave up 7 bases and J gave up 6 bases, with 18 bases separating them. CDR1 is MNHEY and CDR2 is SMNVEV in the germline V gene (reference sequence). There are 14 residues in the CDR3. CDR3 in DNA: TGTGCCAGCAACACAGGGCGTTTGAAAGATGGCTACACCTTC. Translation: CASNTGRLKDGYTF.

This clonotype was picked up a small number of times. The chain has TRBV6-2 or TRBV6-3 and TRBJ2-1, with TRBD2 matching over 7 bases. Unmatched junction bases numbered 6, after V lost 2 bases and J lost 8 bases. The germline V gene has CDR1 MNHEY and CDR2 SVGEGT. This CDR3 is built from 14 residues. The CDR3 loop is CASSYRRERDEQFF. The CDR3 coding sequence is TGTGCCAGCAGTTACAGGCGGGAGCGGGATGAGCAGTTCTTC.

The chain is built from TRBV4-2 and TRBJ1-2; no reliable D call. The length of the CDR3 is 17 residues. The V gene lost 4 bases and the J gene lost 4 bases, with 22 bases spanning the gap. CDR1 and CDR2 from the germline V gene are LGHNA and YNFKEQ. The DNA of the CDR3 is TGTGCCAGCAGCCCGTCGGTCGGGTCCGGCTATGGCTATGGCTACACCTTC. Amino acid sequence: CASSPSVGSGYGYGYTF.

The CDR3 spells CASSLAITIRSGGGFGEQYF. In nucleotides, the CDR3 is TGTGCCAGCAGCTTAGCGATCACCATCCGTTCGGGCGGGGGATTTGGTGAGCAGTACTTC. The chain is built from TRBV7-8 and TRBJ2-7, with 7 bases lining up with TRBD2. This CDR3 contains 20 residues. V lost 0 bases and J lost 7; bases outside the gene matches: 24. Germline CDR1 reads SGHVS; CDR2 reads FQNEAQ.

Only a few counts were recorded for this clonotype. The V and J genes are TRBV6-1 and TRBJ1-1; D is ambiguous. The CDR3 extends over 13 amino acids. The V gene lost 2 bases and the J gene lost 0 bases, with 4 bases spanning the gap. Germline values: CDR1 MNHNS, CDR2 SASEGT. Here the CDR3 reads CASSEHLNTEAFF. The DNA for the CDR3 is TGTGCCAGCAGTGAACATTTGAACACTGAAGCTTTCTTT.

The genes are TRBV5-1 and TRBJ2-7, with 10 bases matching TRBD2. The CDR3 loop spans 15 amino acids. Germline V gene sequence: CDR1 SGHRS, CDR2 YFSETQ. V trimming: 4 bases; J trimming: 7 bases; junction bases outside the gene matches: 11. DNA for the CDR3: TGCGCCAGCAGCCCAGCGGGAGGGAGAATGGGGGAGCAGTACTTC. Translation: CASSPAGGRMGEQYF.

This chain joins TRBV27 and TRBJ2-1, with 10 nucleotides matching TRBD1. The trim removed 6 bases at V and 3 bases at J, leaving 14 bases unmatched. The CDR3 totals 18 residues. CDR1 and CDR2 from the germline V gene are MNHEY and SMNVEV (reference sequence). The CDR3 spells CASSHRQGALDYYNEQFF. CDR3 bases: TGTGCCAGCAGCCACCGACAGGGGGCGCTTGATTACTACAATGAGCAGTTCTTC.

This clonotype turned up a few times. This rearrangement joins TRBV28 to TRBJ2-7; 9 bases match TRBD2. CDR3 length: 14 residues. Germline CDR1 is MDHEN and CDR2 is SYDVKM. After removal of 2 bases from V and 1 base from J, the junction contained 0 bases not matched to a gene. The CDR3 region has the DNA TGTGCCAGCAGTTTACTAGCGGGATCCTACGAGCAGTACTTC. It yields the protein CASSLLAGSYEQYF.